This note documents a single T cell receptor beta chain sequence. Its antigen is undetermined. This sample is part of a study of identical twins. Findings and caveats of the study: Weaker excess sharing between twins was seen in beta out-of-frame sequences. Invariant MAIT and iNKT cells may have partly biased zero-insertion analyses.

V was clipped by 1 base and J by 7 bases, with 10 bases between them. CDR1 WNHNN and CDR2 SYGVQD come from the germline V gene (reference sequence). This CDR3 spans 13 amino acids. TCRdb passed the 5' RACE reads through MiXCR, listing each CDR3 protein once. The sample lists about 460,000 distinct CDR3 sequences, 12% to 15% occurring once. This sample also belongs to another study, concerning yellow fever vaccine responses in identical twins. That work states: Reports say the vaccine T cell response in twins looked partly convergent and partly personalized.

The V gene is TRBV10-1, the J gene TRBJ1-1; no reliable D call. The sequenced sample consisted of CD4+ T cells sorted from blood. The receptor was derived from a woman in her late teens or twenties in good health. This CDR3 is CASSEWSRGEAFF. The CDR3 bases are TGCGCCAGCAGTGAGTGGTCGAGAGGTGAAGCTTTCTTT.